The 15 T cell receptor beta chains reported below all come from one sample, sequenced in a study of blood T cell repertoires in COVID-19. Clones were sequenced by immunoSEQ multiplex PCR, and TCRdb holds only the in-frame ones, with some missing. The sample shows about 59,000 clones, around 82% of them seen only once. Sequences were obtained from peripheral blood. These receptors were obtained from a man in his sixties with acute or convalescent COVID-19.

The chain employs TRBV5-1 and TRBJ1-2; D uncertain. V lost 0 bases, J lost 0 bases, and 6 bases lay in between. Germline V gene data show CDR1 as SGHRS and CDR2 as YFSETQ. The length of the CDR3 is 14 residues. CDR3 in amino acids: CASSLGHSNYGYTF. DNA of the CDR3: TGCGCCAGCAGCTTGGGACACTCTAACTATGGCTACACCTTC. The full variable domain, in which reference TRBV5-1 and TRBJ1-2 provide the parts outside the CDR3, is KAGVTQTPRYLIKTRGQQVTLSCSPISGHRSVSWYQQTPGQGLQFLFEYFSETQRNKGNFPGRFSGRQFSNSRSEMNVSTLELGDSALYLCASSLGHSNYGYTFGSGTRLTVV.

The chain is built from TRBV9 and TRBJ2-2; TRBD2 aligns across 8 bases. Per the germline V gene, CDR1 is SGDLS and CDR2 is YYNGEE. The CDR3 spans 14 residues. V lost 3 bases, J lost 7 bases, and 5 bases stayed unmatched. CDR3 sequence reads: CASSGAGVVGELFF. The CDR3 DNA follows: TGTGCCAGCAGCGGAGCGGGGGTGGTCGGGGAGCTGTTTTTT. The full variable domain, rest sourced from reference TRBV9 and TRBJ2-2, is DSGVTQTPKHLITATGQRVTLRCSPRSGDLSVYWYQQSLDQGLQFLIQYYNGEERAKGNILERFSAQQFPDLHSELNLSSLELGDSALYFCASSGAGVVGELFFGEGSRLTVL.

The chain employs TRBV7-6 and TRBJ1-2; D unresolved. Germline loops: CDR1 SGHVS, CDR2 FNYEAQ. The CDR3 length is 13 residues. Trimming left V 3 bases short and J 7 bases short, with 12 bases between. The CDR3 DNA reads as TGTGCCAGCAGCTTTGTGAGGGTGGGTGGCTACACCTTC. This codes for CASSFVRVGGYTF. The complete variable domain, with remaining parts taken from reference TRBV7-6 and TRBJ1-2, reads GAGVSQSPRYKVTKRGQDVALRCDPISGHVSLYWYRQALGQGPEFLTYFNYEAQQDKSGLPNDRFSAERPEGSISTLTIQRTEQRDSAMYRCASSFVRVGGYTFGSGTRLTVV.

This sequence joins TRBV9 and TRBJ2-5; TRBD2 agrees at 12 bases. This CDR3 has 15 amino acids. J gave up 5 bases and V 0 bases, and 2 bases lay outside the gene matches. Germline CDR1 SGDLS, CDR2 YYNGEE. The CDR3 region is CASSVGGTSGETQYF. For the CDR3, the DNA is TGTGCCAGCAGCGTAGGGGGGACTAGCGGGGAGACCCAGTACTTC.

CDR3 sequence: CASSPYRGNSPLHF. The CDR3 DNA sequence: TGTGCCAGTAGTCCATACAGGGGGAATTCACCCCTCCACTTT. The chain carries TRBV19 and TRBJ1-6; TRBD1 matches 8 bases. V was pared by 5 bases and J by 7 bases, with 4 bases of the junction left unmatched. Germline V gene lookup returns CDR1 LNHDA and CDR2 SQIVND (reference sequence). The CDR3 consists of 14 residues.

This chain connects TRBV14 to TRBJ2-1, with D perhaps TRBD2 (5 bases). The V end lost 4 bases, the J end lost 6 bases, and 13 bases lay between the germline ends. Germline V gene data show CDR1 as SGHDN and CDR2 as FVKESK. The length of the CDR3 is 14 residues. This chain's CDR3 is CASSLGSGSNEQFF. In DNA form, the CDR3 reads TGTGCCAGCAGCCTTGGCAGTGGGAGCAATGAGCAGTTCTTC.

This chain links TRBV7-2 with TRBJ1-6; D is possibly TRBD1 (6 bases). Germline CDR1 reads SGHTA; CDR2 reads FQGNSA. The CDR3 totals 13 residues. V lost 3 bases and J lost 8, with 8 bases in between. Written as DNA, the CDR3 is TGTGCCAGCAGCTTCACAGGGTATTCACCCCTCCACTTT. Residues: CASSFTGYSPLHF. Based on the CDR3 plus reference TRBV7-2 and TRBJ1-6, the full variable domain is GAGVSQSPSNKVTEKGKDVELRCDPISGHTALYWYRQSLGQGLEFLIYFQGNSAPDKSGLPSDRFSAERTGGSVSTLTIQRTQQEDSAVYLCASSFTGYSPLHFGNGTRLTVT.

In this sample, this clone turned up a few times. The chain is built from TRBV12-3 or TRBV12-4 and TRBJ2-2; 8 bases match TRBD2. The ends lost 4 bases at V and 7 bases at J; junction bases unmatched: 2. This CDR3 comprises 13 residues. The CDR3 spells CASSSLAGGELFF. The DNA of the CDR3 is TGTGCCAGCAGTTCCCTAGCGGGCGGGGAGCTGTTTTTT.

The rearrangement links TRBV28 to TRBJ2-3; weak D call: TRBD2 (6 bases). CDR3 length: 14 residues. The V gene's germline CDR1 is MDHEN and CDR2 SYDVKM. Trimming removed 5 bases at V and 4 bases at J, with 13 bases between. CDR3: CASSPPGGADTQYF. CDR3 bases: TGTGCCAGCAGTCCCCCCGGGGGAGCAGATACGCAGTATTTT.

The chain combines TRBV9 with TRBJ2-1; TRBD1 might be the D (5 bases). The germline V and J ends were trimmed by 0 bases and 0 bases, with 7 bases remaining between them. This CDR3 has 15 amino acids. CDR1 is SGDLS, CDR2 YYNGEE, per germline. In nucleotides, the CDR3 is TGTGCCAGCAGCGTAGTAGGGGACTCCTACAATGAGCAGTTCTTC. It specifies CASSVVGDSYNEQFF.

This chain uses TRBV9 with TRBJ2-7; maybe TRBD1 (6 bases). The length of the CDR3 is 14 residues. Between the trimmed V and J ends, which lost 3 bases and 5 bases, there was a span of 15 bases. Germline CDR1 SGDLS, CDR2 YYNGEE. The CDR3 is CASSARQEVNEQYF. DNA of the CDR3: TGTGCCAGCAGCGCCAGACAGGAGGTCAACGAGCAGTACTTC. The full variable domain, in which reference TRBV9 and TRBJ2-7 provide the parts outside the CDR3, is DSGVTQTPKHLITATGQRVTLRCSPRSGDLSVYWYQQSLDQGLQFLIQYYNGEERAKGNILERFSAQQFPDLHSELNLSSLELGDSALYFCASSARQEVNEQYFGPGTRLTVT.

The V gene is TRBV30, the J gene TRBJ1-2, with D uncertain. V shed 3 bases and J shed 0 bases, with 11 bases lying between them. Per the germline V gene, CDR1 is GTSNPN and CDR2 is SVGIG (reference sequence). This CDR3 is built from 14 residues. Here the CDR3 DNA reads TGTGCCTGGAGACGAACAGTGACTAACTATGGCTACACCTTC. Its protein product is CAWRRTVTNYGYTF.

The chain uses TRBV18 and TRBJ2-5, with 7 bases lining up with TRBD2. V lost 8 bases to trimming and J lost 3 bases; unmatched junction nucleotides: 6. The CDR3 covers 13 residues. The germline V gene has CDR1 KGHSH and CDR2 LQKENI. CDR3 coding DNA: TGTGCCAGCGCATCCGGGACTAAAGAGACCCAGTACTTC. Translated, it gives CASASGTKETQYF.

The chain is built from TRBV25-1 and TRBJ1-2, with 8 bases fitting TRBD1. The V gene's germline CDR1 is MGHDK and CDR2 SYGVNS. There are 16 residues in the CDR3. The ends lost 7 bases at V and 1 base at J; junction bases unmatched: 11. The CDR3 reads CASTPGQARGNYGYTF. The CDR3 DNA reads TGTGCCAGCACCCCGGGACAGGCTCGGGGTAACTATGGCTACACCTTC.

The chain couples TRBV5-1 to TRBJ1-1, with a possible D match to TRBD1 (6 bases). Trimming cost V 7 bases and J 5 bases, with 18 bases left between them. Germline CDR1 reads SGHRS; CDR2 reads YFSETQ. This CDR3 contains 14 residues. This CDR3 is CASSETGSGTEAFF. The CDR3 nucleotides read TGCGCCAGCTCCGAAACAGGGTCAGGAACTGAAGCTTTCTTT.